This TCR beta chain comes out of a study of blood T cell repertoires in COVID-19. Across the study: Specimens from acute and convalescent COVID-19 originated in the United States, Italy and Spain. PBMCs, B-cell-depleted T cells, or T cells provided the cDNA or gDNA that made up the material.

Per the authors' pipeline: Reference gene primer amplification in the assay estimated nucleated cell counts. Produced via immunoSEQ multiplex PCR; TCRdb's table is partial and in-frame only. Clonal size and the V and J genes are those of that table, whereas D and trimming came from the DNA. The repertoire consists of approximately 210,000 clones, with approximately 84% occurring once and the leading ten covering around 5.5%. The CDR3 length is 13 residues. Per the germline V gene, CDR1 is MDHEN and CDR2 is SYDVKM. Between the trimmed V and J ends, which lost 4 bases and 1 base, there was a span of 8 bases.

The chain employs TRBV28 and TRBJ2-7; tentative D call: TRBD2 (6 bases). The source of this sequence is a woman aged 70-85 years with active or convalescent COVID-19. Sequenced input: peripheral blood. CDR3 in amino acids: CASSSRDSYEQYF. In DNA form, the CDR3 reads TGTGCCAGCAGTTCGCGGGATTCCTACGAGCAGTACTTC.